This passage covers 21 T cell receptor beta chains from one sample sequenced in a study of cytomegalovirus exposure and HLA in healthy donors. PCR primers comprised 60 Vbeta and 13 Jbeta primers. Only in-frame clones appear in the TCRdb table, and some are missing; sequencing was by immunoSEQ multiplex PCR. The sample carries about 110,000 clones, roughly 69% recorded once. The material sequenced was PBMCs. The receptors derive from a woman aged 70-85 years in good health and CMV-seropositive.

The rearrangement links TRBV30 to TRBJ2-1; 13 bases map to TRBD2. The CDR3 loop spans 13 amino acids. The V segment lost 4 bases and the J segment 9 bases; nucleotides outside the gene matches: 3. CDR1 is GTSNPN, CDR2 SVGIG, per germline (reference sequence). The CDR3 protein is CAWTGLAGSEQFF. Written as DNA, the CDR3 is TGTGCCTGGACGGGACTAGCGGGGAGTGAGCAGTTCTTC.

In its sample, this clone was seen a few times. The J gene is TRBJ1-2, the V gene TRBV2; no definite D call. Germline V lookup: CDR1 SNHLY, CDR2 FYNNEI. Trimming took 2 bases from V and 8 from J, leaving 15 bases between them. The CDR3 is 14 residues long. CDR3 protein: CASSEYPLYGGYTF. The CDR3 bases are TGTGCCAGCAGTGAATACCCACTATACGGAGGCTACACCTTC.

V is TRBV5-1 and J is TRBJ2-1; D possibly corresponds to TRBD1 (5 bases). The CDR3 loop spans 15 amino acids. In germline, CDR1 is SGHRS, CDR2 YFSETQ. Between the trimmed V and J ends, which lost 2 bases and 2 bases, there was a span of 11 bases. This chain's CDR3 is CASSLGEVPYNEQFF. The CDR3 bases are TGCGCCAGCAGCTTAGGGGAAGTCCCCTACAATGAGCAGTTCTTC. Variable domain in full (rest from reference TRBV5-1 and TRBJ2-1): KAGVTQTPRYLIKTRGQQVTLSCSPISGHRSVSWYQQTPGQGLQFLFEYFSETQRNKGNFPGRFSGRQFSNSRSEMNVSTLELGDSALYLCASSLGEVPYNEQFFGPGTRLTVL.

V is TRBV20-1 and J is TRBJ2-1; tentatively, D is TRBD1 (5 bases). Trimming left V 3 bases short and J 7 bases short, with 7 bases between. This CDR3 spans 11 amino acids. Germline lookup yields CDR1 DFQATT and CDR2 SNEGSKA (reference sequence). The CDR3 loop is CSARTENEQFF. The DNA for the CDR3 is TGCAGTGCTAGGACAGAAAATGAGCAGTTCTTC.

This clone was picked up a small number of times. The chain combines TRBV29-1 with TRBJ2-5, with TRBD1 as a possible D gene (6 bases). The CDR3 is made up of 11 amino acids. The germline V gene has CDR1 SQVTM and CDR2 ANQGSEA. Between the trimmed V and J ends, which lost 8 bases and 5 bases, there was a span of 12 bases. DNA of the CDR3: TGCAGCCCGCTCAGGGGTGAGACCCAGTACTTC. Amino acids: CSPLRGETQYF.

The chain links TRBV9 to TRBJ2-3; perhaps TRBD2 as D (7 bases). The germline gives CDR1 SGDLS, CDR2 YYNGEE. This CDR3 is built from 15 residues. V was clipped by 1 base and J by 1 base, with 10 bases between them. CDR3 residues: CASSVTGGGTDTQYF. CDR3 bases: TGTGCCAGCAGCGTAACGGGGGGCGGCACAGATACGCAGTATTTT. Based on the CDR3 plus reference TRBV9 and TRBJ2-3, the full variable domain is DSGVTQTPKHLITATGQRVTLRCSPRSGDLSVYWYQQSLDQGLQFLIQYYNGEERAKGNILERFSAQQFPDLHSELNLSSLELGDSALYFCASSVTGGGTDTQYFGPGTRLTVL.

The chain recombines TRBV18 with TRBJ2-3; D unclear. Germline CDR1 and CDR2: KGHSH and LQKENI. This CDR3 is 13 amino acids long. Trimming cost V 3 bases and J 3 bases, with 7 bases left between them. The CDR3 sequence is CASSPLETDTQYF. CDR3 bases: TGTGCCAGCTCACCTTTGGAGACAGATACGCAGTATTTT.

The chain has TRBV29-1 and TRBJ1-1; D is uncertain. CDR1 is SQVTM and CDR2 is ANQGSEA in the germline V gene. Trimming pared 3 bases from V and 0 bases from J, leaving 14 bases between. The CDR3 has 15 amino acids. The CDR3 region is CSVDASSTMNTEAFF. CDR3 DNA: TGCAGCGTTGATGCATCATCCACTATGAACACTGAAGCTTTCTTT.

CDR3 protein: CASSQERRTGSTQYF. Here the CDR3 DNA reads TGTGCCAGCAGCCAAGAAAGACGGACAGGGAGCACGCAGTATTTT. The V call is TRBV21-1, the J call TRBJ2-3; TRBD1 is the table's D call, not checked against the DNA. TRBV21-1 counts as a pseudogene. The CDR3 consists of 15 residues.

The chain links TRBV4-3 to TRBJ1-4; D remains unclear. CDR3 length: 15 amino acids. The V gene's germline CDR1 is LGHNA and CDR2 YSLEER. V lost 4 bases and J 4 bases, leaving 13 bases between the germline ends. The CDR3 loop is CASSPLAGYNEKLFF. In nucleotides, the CDR3 is TGCGCCAGCAGCCCCTTGGCAGGCTATAATGAAAAACTGTTTTTT.

The genes are TRBV6-5 and TRBJ1-1; no definite D call. This CDR3 has 15 amino acids. Trimming pared 0 bases from V and 5 bases from J, leaving 13 bases between. The germline CDR1 and CDR2 sequences are MNHEY and SVGAGI. In nucleotides, the CDR3 is TGTGCCAGCAGTTACTCCCCGGGATCTGGGACTGAAGCTTTCTTT. Translated, it gives CASSYSPGSGTEAFF.

The gene calls are TRBV30 and TRBJ1-5; 10 nucleotides agree with TRBD1. CDR3 length equals 15 residues. The ends lost 3 bases at V and 7 bases at J; junction bases unmatched: 9. CDR1 and CDR2 from the germline V gene are GTSNPN and SVGIG (reference sequence). The CDR3: CAWSGARTGGQPQHF. DNA for the CDR3: TGTGCCTGGAGCGGGGCCCGGACAGGGGGACAGCCCCAGCATTTT.

V and J are TRBV1 and TRBJ1-2; TRBD1, the table's D call, lacks a check against the DNA. TRBV1 has pseudogene status. This CDR3 comprises 12 residues. CDR3 protein: CTARGHYYGYTF. The CDR3 DNA reads TGCACCGCCAGGGGACACTACTATGGCTACACCTTC.

V gene TRBV5-1 combines with J gene TRBJ2-4; 11 positions agree with TRBD2. This CDR3 is built from 14 residues. The trim removed 3 bases at V and 6 bases at J, leaving 2 bases unmatched. Germline V gene sequence: CDR1 SGHRS, CDR2 YFSETQ. The CDR3 DNA follows: TGCGCCAGCAGCTCTCTAGCGGGGGGAAACATTCAGTACTTC. It yields the protein CASSSLAGGNIQYF.

The chain combines TRBV5-1 with TRBJ2-7, with D tentatively TRBD1 (6 bases). Trimming removed 3 bases at V and 7 bases at J, with 17 bases between. This CDR3 comprises 14 residues. CDR1 and CDR2 (germline): SGHRS, YFSETQ. DNA for the CDR3: TGCGCCAGCAGCTCCCCGACAGGTTTGGGGGAGCAGTACTTC. Translating it yields CASSSPTGLGEQYF.

This clone has just a few counts. CDR3 protein: CASSRGQPNNSPLHF. The CDR3 DNA follows: TGTGCCAGTAGTAGGGGACAGCCCAATAATTCACCCCTCCACTTT. This chain uses TRBV19 with TRBJ1-6; 7 bases fit TRBD1. The V gene end was trimmed by 4 bases and the J gene end by 5 bases; junction bases not matched to a gene: 5. Germline CDR1 is LNHDA and CDR2 is SQIVND (reference sequence). CDR3 size: 15 residues.

The rearrangement uses TRBV6-5 and TRBJ1-4; 9 bases are shared with TRBD1. The CDR3 runs 16 residues. The trim removed 0 bases at V and 4 bases at J, leaving 3 bases unmatched. The germline gives CDR1 MNHEY, CDR2 SVGAGI. In nucleotides, the CDR3 is TGTGCCAGCAGTTACTCGGGGACAGGGTTTAATGAAAAACTGTTTTTT. It codes for CASSYSGTGFNEKLFF.

The chain joins TRBV6-5 to TRBJ2-2; perhaps TRBD2 as D (6 bases). Looked up from germline, CDR1 is MNHEY and CDR2 is SVGAGI. Trimming shortened V by 1 base and J by 0 bases, and 6 bases separated the two germline ends. This CDR3 region has 15 residues. The CDR3 DNA reads TGTGCCAGCAGTTACTGGGACTCGAACACCGGGGAGCTGTTTTTT. It specifies CASSYWDSNTGELFF.

This clone was recorded a few times. This chain joins TRBV6-5 and TRBJ2-5, with TRBD1 as a possible D gene (6 bases). The CDR3 sequence is 16 residues long. V was pared by 0 bases and J by 1 base, with 12 bases between. Germline V gene lookup returns CDR1 MNHEY and CDR2 SVGAGI. The DNA for the CDR3 is TGTGCCAGCAGTTACTCTACAGGGTCCCCCCAAGAGACCCAGTACTTC. It specifies CASSYSTGSPQETQYF.

The chain's CDR3 is CASSLGGGYNEQFF. CDR3 bases: TGTGCCAGCAGCTTAGGTGGGGGGTATAATGAGCAGTTCTTC. V is TRBV7-2 and J is TRBJ2-1; possibly TRBD2 for D (6 bases). V gave up 1 base and J gave up 7 bases, with 11 bases separating them. CDR1 is SGHTA and CDR2 is FQGNSA in the germline V gene. CDR3 length equals 14 residues.

This clone turned up a few times. The chain joins TRBV12-5 to TRBJ2-3, with TRBD2 matching over 12 bases. The length of the CDR3 is 14 residues. Trimming cost V 7 bases and J 4 bases; bases outside gene matches: 3. In germline, CDR1 is LGHNT, CDR2 FRNRAP. CDR3 DNA: TGTGCTAGTGCCCTAGCGGGGGGGCCAGATACGCAGTATTTT. Its protein is CASALAGGPDTQYF.